This T cell receptor (beta chain) was retrieved from a study of blood T cell repertoires in COVID-19. Libraries were prepared by immunoSEQ multiplex PCR; TCRdb keeps only in-frame clonotypes and omits some of them. Here the sample spans approximately 250,000 clones, roughly 80% being singletons. The V and J ends lost 0 bases and 2 bases, in that order; junction bases with no gene match: 9. The germline V gene encodes CDR1 MGHRA and CDR2 YSYEKL. This CDR3 comprises 17 residues. The sequence came from a woman in her sixties or seventies with active or convalescent COVID-19. The sequencing sample was made of peripheral blood. The V call is TRBV4-1, the J call TRBJ2-7, with 8 bases aligning to TRBD1. The CDR3 DNA is TGCGCCAGCAGCCAAGAACCGACAGGGGCTCCCGCCTACGAGCAGTACTTC. Its translation is CASSQEPTGAPAYEQYF.